Shown below are 7 T cell receptor beta chains from a single sample sequenced in a study of human T cells and chemical hapten exposure (dated by TCRdb to the early 2020s). What this sample's time point label stands for: patch test 1, 2 weeks after DPC sensitization. According to the study, the label for this sample's treatment or condition signals: therapeutic diphenylcyclopropenone sensitization with weekly scalp DPC. Library preparation used RACE. The sequencing machine was a NextSeq 500. The public reads were reanalyzed by TCRdb: fastp trimming at Q25, MiXCR alignment, in-frame beta chains only. CDR3 protein sequences are deduplicated, and each keeps its most common genes and DNA. The sample table records about 340,000 distinct CDR3 sequences; under 8% of these occur just once. The top ten hold less than 10% of the sample. The sequencing here drew on whole blood, taken in connection with sensitization to the hapten diphenylcyclopropenone (DPC). These TCRs come from a woman aged 18-29 years with alopecia areata. Some clones in this sample may be carry-over from other donors' samples.

This sequence joins TRBV2 and TRBJ2-3; D is uncertain. The V end lost 7 bases, the J end lost 3 bases, and 11 bases lay between the germline ends. CDR1 SNHLY and CDR2 FYNNEI come from the germline V gene. This CDR3 has 13 residues. The CDR3 DNA reads TGTGCCAGCACCACGTATAAGACAGATACGCAGTATTTT. This translates into CASTTYKTDTQYF.

This clonotype showed up many times. The J gene is TRBJ1-1, the V gene TRBV6-5; no clear D. CDR3 length equals 14 residues. Trimming pared 6 bases from V and 0 bases from J, leaving 11 bases between. Looked up from germline, CDR1 is MNHEY and CDR2 is SVGAGI. The CDR3 sequence: CASSRTAMNTEAFF. The CDR3 DNA sequence: TGTGCCAGCAGCCGTACAGCTATGAACACTGAAGCTTTCTTT.

This clonotype has at least ten counts. The CDR3 spells CASSEDGPIYF. The CDR3 nucleotides read TGTGCCAGCAGTGAAGACGGGCCCATTTACTTC. The rearrangement joins TRBV2 to TRBJ2-5; D is unclear. This CDR3 spans 11 amino acids. Trimming took 1 base from V and 14 from J, leaving 11 bases between them. Germline lookup yields CDR1 SNHLY and CDR2 FYNNEI.

With regard to this clonotype: A much larger clone is a single base away; this may be a read error. V and J are TRBV18 and TRBJ2-5, with a possible D match to TRBD1 (5 bases). The CDR3 contains 14 residues. Germline assignment: CDR1 KGHSH and CDR2 LQKENI. The CDR3 reads CASLPGHRQETQYF. The CDR3 region has the DNA TGTGCCAGCTTACCAGGACACCGACAAGAGACCCAGTACTTC. Using reference TRBV18 and TRBJ2-5 for the parts outside the CDR3, the full variable domain is NAGVMQNPRHLVRRRGQEARLRCSPMKGHSHVYWYRQLPEEGLKFMVYLQKENIIDESGMPKERFSAEFPKEGPSILRIQQVVRGDSAAYFCASLPGHRQETQYFGPGTRLLVL.

This clonotype was counted a few times. The chain recombines TRBV7-9 with TRBJ1-5, with D perhaps matching TRBD1 (5 bases). Germline-derived CDR1 and CDR2 are SEHNR and FQNEAQ (reference sequence). Trimming pared 2 bases from V and 7 bases from J, leaving 30 bases between. The CDR3 spans 20 residues. DNA for the CDR3: TGTGCCAGCAGCTTATGGACTCGCTTCCTGGGCACAGGCCCTCGGCAGCCCCAGCATTTT. Translated: CASSLWTRFLGTGPRQPQHF.

The V and J genes are TRBV4-3 and TRBJ2-7; no clear D. The V end was cut by 3 bases, the J end by 2 bases, with 14 bases between. This CDR3 spans 15 amino acids. Germline CDR1 LGHNA, CDR2 YSLEER. Written as DNA, the CDR3 is TGCGCCAGCAGCCAGTTCCCCGGCGGTACCTACGAGCAGTACTTC. It is translated as CASSQFPGGTYEQYF.

In its sample, this clonotype was seen a few times. The genes are TRBV9 and TRBJ2-5; D may correspond to TRBD1 or TRBD2 (5 bases each). Trimming removed 0 bases at V and 0 bases at J, with 12 bases between. The CDR3 has 16 amino acids. Per germline, CDR1 SGDLS and CDR2 YYNGEE. Here the CDR3 reads CASSVGAGRDQETQYF. The CDR3 coding sequence is TGTGCCAGCAGCGTAGGGGCAGGGCGGGACCAAGAGACCCAGTACTTC.